The rows below give T cell receptor beta chains drawn from one sample of a study of blood T cells in healthy people across ages. TCRdb re-analysed the 5' RACE reads in MiXCR, keeping a single row per CDR3 protein. This sample has over 950,000 distinct CDR3 sequences; around two fifths occur once, and the top ten carry about an eighth. Material for sequencing was blood. The source of these receptors is a man between 18 and 35 years old in good health. The CDR3 runs from the conserved cysteine through the conserved F or W. D genes are given only for firm matches. Size is omitted from some rows. Given values are once, few, many or a class for expanded clones.

>TRBV6-1|.|TRBJ1-3|15|.
TGTGCCAGCAGTGATGAGGGAAGCTCTGGAAACACCATATATTTT
CASSDEGSSGNTIYF
>TRBV11-1|.|TRBJ2-1|13|many
TGTGCCAGCAGCTCCGGGGGTTACAATGAGCAGTTCTTC
CASSSGGYNEQFF
>TRBV10-3|.|TRBJ1-2|15|many
TGTGCCATCAGTGAGGGCCCGCAAACTAACTATGGCTACACCTTC
CAISEGPQTNYGYTF
>TRBV5-4|TRBD1|TRBJ1-1|15|.
TGTGCCAGCAGGGATACGGGACAGCTGAACACTGAAGCTTTCTTT
CASRDTGQLNTEAFF
>TRBV18|.|TRBJ1-4|15|many
TGTGCCAGCTCAGCTGCAGGGTCCACTAATGAAAAACTGTTTTTT
CASSAAGSTNEKLFF
>TRBV6-5|.|TRBJ1-6|14|many
TGTGCCAGCAGTTATCGGGAATCAAATTCACCCCTCCACTTT
CASSYRESNSPLHF
>TRBV21-1|.|TRBJ2-4|21|.
TGTGCCAGCAGCAAAGTTGGGCCAGACCGACGATCTGTACTAGCCAAAAACATTCAGTACTTC
CASSKVGPDRRSVLAKNIQYF
>TRBV14|.|TRBJ1-2|16|once
TGTGCCAGCAGCCCCCGAGAGGGGGGGCTTTACTATGGCTACACCTTC
CASSPREGGLYYGYTF
>TRBV7-2|TRBD1|TRBJ1-4|14|few
TGTGCCAGCAGCGTGACAGGGGTTTCTGAAAAACTGTTTTTT
CASSVTGVSEKLFF
>TRBV7-9|.|TRBJ1-2|12|.
TGTGCCAGCAGCCCCGAGGACACGCGCTACACCTTC
CASSPEDTRYTF
>TRBV2|TRBD1|TRBJ2-7|16|.
TGTGCCAGCAGTGCTTACACCGGGACAGAGTACAATGAGCAGTACTTC
CASSAYTGTEYNEQYF
>TRBV7-2|TRBD1|TRBJ1-2|13|few
TGTGCCAGCAGCTCGGACAGGGTTGGAAGCTACACCTTC
CASSSDRVGSYTF
>TRBV10-3|TRBD2|TRBJ2-3|14|few
TGTGCCATCAGACCGGGAGGGACCACAGATACGCAGTATTTT
CAIRPGGTTDTQYF
>TRBV7-2|.|TRBJ2-3|16|few
TGTGCCAGCAGCGGAGAGGTCGGCAGTTTCACAGATACGCAGTATTTT
CASSGEVGSFTDTQYF
>TRBV7-9|.|TRBJ2-2|20|.
TGTGCCAGCAGCTTAGGTCCGGGTAGAACTGAAGGAATGAACACCGGGGAGCTGTTTTTT
CASSLGPGRTEGMNTGELFF
>TRBV6-5|TRBD1|TRBJ1-1|14|.
TGTGCCAGCAGTCGTCGGGGACAGAAGACTGAAGCTTTCTTT
CASSRRGQKTEAFF
>TRBV20-1|TRBD2|TRBJ2-5|16|.
TGCAGTGCTAGAGACACTAGCGGGGGCCTCCAAGAGACCCAGTACTTC
CSARDTSGGLQETQYF
>TRBV20-1|TRBD1|TRBJ1-5|16|few
TGCAGTGCTAGAGATAATCAGGGGGCCTCGGATCAGCCCCAGCATTTT
CSARDNQGASDQPQHF
>TRBV9|.|TRBJ1-2|16|.
TGTGCCAGCAGTGGGAATAGGGGCAGGAACTTCTATGGCTACACCTTC
CASSGNRGRNFYGYTF
>TRBV6-2/TRBV6-3|TRBD1|TRBJ2-7|18|.
TGTGCCAGCAGTTACTACCCGGGTTTTGGGGACAGAACCTACGAGCAGTACTTC
CASSYYPGFGDRTYEQYF
>TRBV10-3|.|TRBJ1-1|16|.
TGTGCCATCAGTGGGGGGAAACAACGGGCGAACACTGAAGCTTTCTTT
CAISGGKQRANTEAFF
>TRBV11-2|TRBD2|TRBJ2-1|16|.
TGTGCCAGCAGCTTGCTGGGAGCGGGGGCTTACAATGAGCAGTTCTTC
CASSLLGAGAYNEQFF
>TRBV28|.|TRBJ2-2|17|.
.
CASKSTSVPAAGGVVFF
>TRBV19|.|TRBJ2-1|14|.
TGTGCCAGTAGTCGGTGGAGACAATCATTGGAGCAGTTCTTC
CASSRWRQSLEQFF
>TRBV20-1|.|TRBJ1-2|14|few
TGCAGTGCTCGAAACTTCCCCGACTACTATGGCTACACCTTC
CSARNFPDYYGYTF
>TRBV9|.|TRBJ2-1|17|.
TGTGCCAGCAGCGTTGCCGGGACCTTTGGCTCCTACAATGAGCAGTTCTTC
CASSVAGTFGSYNEQFF
>TRBV15|.|TRBJ1-2|14|.
TGTGCCACCAGCAGAGAAGGGGGTGAGATCGGCTACACCTTC
CATSREGGEIGYTF
>TRBV4-1|.|TRBJ2-1|13|.
TGCGCCAGCAGCCAGGCTAGCTTCAATGAGCAGTTCTTC
CASSQASFNEQFF
>TRBV6-5|.|TRBJ2-3|16|.
TGTGCCAGCAGTGACACCTCCCGGACAGGCACAGATACGCAGTATTTT
CASSDTSRTGTDTQYF
>TRBV20-1|.|TRBJ2-5|12|.
TGCAGTGCTAACCGGGGCCAAGAGACCCAGTACTTC
CSANRGQETQYF
>TRBV27|TRBD2|TRBJ2-1|16|once
TGTGCCAGCAGTTTTAATTCGGTAGCGGGGGCCAATGAGCAGTTCTTT
CASSFNSVAGANEQFF
>TRBV3-1|.|TRBJ1-3|12|.
TGTGCCAGCAGCCAAGTCGAGGACACCATATATTTT
CASSQVEDTIYF
>TRBV20-1|.|TRBJ1-2|13|few
TGCAGTGCTAGAGCGGGTTTCATTTATGGCTACACCTTC
CSARAGFIYGYTF
>TRBV12-3/TRBV12-4|TRBD1|TRBJ1-5|16|.
TGTGCCAGCAGCCCAGGGGGGGTGTATAGCAATCAGCCCCAGCATTTT
CASSPGGVYSNQPQHF
>TRBV6-2/TRBV6-3|TRBD2|TRBJ2-3|13|.
TGTGCAGCGGGACTTCTCAGCACAGATACGCAGTATTTT
CAAGLLSTDTQYF
>TRBV19|.|TRBJ2-3|17|few
TGTGCCAGTAGTATTCCTCGGTCGGGACGGGACACAGATACGCAGTATTTT
CASSIPRSGRDTDTQYF
>TRBV10-3|.|TRBJ1-2|13|.
TGTGCCGTCCAATCCACGGCTAACTATGGCTACACCTTC
CAVQSTANYGYTF
>TRBV7-9|.|TRBJ1-4|13|few
TGTGCCAGCAGCATGAACGGGGTTGAAAAACTGTTTTTT
CASSMNGVEKLFF
>TRBV7-2|.|TRBJ1-1|13|few
TGTGCCAGCAGCCCCCCAGGACAGCATGAAGCTTTCTTT
CASSPPGQHEAFF
>TRBV6-2/TRBV6-3|TRBD1|TRBJ2-2|14|.
TGTGCCAGCAGGGCCGGGACAGGGGAGGGGCAGCTGTTTTTT
CASRAGTGEGQLFF
>TRBV5-1|.|TRBJ2-1|13|few
TGCGCCAGCAGCTGGTCGTGGCGGGATGAGCAGTTCTTC
CASSWSWRDEQFF
>TRBV29-1|.|TRBJ1-2|12|many
TGCAGCGTTGCCCAGGGTTGGGATGGCTACACCTTC
CSVAQGWDGYTF
>TRBV7-2|.|TRBJ2-4|15|.
TGTGCCAGCAGCTTAGATTTAGGGTCCAAAAACATTCAGTACTTC
CASSLDLGSKNIQYF
>TRBV6-6|TRBD1|TRBJ1-1|15|once
TGTGCCAGCAGTCAAAGACAGGGGTCGAGGACTGAAGCTTTCTTT
CASSQRQGSRTEAFF
>TRBV20-1|.|TRBJ1-4|15|few
TGCAGTGCTAGAGCCGATGAGGCAACTAATGAAAAACTGTTTTTT
CSARADEATNEKLFF
>TRBV4-3|.|TRBJ2-1|16|many
TGCGCCAGCAGCCAAGAGTCACTTTTCTCCTACAATGAGCAGTTCTTC
CASSQESLFSYNEQFF
>TRBV29-1|.|TRBJ2-7|16|few
TGCAGCGTTGAAGAACGGGGGACGGGGTCGTACAATGAGCAGTACTTC
CSVEERGTGSYNEQYF
>TRBV9|TRBD1|TRBJ1-1|15|few
TGTGCCAGCAGCCCTCGGACAGGGGAGAACACTGAAGCTTTCTTT
CASSPRTGENTEAFF
>TRBV2|.|TRBJ1-2|15|few
TGTGCCAGCAGTCAACCTGCGGGGGTGAACTATGGCTACACCTTC
CASSQPAGVNYGYTF
>TRBV4-2|.|TRBJ2-7|12|.
TGTGCCAGCAGCCAAGGGGAATACGAGCAGTACTTC
CASSQGEYEQYF
>TRBV7-2|TRBD1|TRBJ2-1|17|.
TGTGCCAGCAGCTTAACCACCGGGACAGGGTGGGGTAATGAGCAGTTCTTC
CASSLTTGTGWGNEQFF
>TRBV7-9|TRBD2|TRBJ2-1|16|.
TGTGCCAGCAACCCTGATGGAGGGAGGGATTACAGTGAGCAGTTCTTC
CASNPDGGRDYSEQFF
>TRBV5-1|.|TRBJ1-2|14|many
TGCGCCAGCAGCTTGAAGGAGCCAAACTATGGCTACACCTTC
CASSLKEPNYGYTF
>TRBV2|TRBD2|TRBJ2-1|16|.
TGTGCCAGCAGTTTCGAGACTAGCGGGGGGCAAGAGACCCAGTTCTTC
CASSFETSGGQETQFF
>TRBV12-3/TRBV12-4|.|TRBJ1-1|13|few
TGTGCCAGCAGTTTACAGGGGTACACTGAAGCTTTCTTT
CASSLQGYTEAFF
>TRBV7-6|.|TRBJ2-5|15|.
TGTGCCAGCAGCTTAGCTTTCGCTAACCAAGAGGCCCAGTACTTC
CASSLAFANQEAQYF
>TRBV6-2/TRBV6-3|TRBD1|TRBJ2-7|13|.
TGTGCCAGCACATACAGGGGGAGGTACGAGCAGTACTTC
CASTYRGRYEQYF
>TRBV16|.|TRBJ1-2|14|.
TGTGCCAACAGCCAAATGGAAGGTGGTTTCGGCTACACCTTC
CANSQMEGGFGYTF
>TRBV5-6|TRBD1|TRBJ1-6|14|.
TGTGCCAGCTTAGGGACAGCCGTTAATTCACCCCTCCACTTT
CASLGTAVNSPLHF
>TRBV7-9|.|TRBJ1-2|19|.
TGTGCCAGCAGCCCTCGTCCCGGGACCTCCACATACTCTAACTATGGCTACACCTTC
CASSPRPGTSTYSNYGYTF